This entry describes one T cell receptor (beta chain). The target antigen is unknown. This specimen belongs to a study of long-term antiretroviral therapy in people with HIV. Study context: It was about a decade after the earliest samples that the 2015 immediate-ART recommendation appeared.

People in the study who had HIV all got their treatment in the United States. An immunoSEQ assay, version v3.0, was performed at survey level. Only in-frame clones appear in the TCRdb table, and some are missing; sequencing was by immunoSEQ multiplex PCR. The table includes around 12,000 clones, about 74% detected once. Findings and limits, study-wide: Documentation of ART adherence, viral resistance or therapy changes was absent. Clones that had undergone expansion before ART dominated the repertoire at all time points.

Trimming pared 5 bases from V and 5 bases from J, leaving 15 bases between. Germline assignment: CDR1 SGHTA and CDR2 FQGNSA. This CDR3 is 14 amino acids long. The V and J genes are TRBV7-2 and TRBJ1-1; D gene unclear. The starting material was unsorted PBMCs, obtained 0.5 years before starting antiretroviral therapy. The clonotype was recovered from a woman aged 40 to 50 with HIV. The CDR3 reads CASSRREDRTEAFF. The CDR3 coding sequence is TGTGCCAGCAGCCGCCGGGAAGATAGAACTGAAGCTTTCTTT.